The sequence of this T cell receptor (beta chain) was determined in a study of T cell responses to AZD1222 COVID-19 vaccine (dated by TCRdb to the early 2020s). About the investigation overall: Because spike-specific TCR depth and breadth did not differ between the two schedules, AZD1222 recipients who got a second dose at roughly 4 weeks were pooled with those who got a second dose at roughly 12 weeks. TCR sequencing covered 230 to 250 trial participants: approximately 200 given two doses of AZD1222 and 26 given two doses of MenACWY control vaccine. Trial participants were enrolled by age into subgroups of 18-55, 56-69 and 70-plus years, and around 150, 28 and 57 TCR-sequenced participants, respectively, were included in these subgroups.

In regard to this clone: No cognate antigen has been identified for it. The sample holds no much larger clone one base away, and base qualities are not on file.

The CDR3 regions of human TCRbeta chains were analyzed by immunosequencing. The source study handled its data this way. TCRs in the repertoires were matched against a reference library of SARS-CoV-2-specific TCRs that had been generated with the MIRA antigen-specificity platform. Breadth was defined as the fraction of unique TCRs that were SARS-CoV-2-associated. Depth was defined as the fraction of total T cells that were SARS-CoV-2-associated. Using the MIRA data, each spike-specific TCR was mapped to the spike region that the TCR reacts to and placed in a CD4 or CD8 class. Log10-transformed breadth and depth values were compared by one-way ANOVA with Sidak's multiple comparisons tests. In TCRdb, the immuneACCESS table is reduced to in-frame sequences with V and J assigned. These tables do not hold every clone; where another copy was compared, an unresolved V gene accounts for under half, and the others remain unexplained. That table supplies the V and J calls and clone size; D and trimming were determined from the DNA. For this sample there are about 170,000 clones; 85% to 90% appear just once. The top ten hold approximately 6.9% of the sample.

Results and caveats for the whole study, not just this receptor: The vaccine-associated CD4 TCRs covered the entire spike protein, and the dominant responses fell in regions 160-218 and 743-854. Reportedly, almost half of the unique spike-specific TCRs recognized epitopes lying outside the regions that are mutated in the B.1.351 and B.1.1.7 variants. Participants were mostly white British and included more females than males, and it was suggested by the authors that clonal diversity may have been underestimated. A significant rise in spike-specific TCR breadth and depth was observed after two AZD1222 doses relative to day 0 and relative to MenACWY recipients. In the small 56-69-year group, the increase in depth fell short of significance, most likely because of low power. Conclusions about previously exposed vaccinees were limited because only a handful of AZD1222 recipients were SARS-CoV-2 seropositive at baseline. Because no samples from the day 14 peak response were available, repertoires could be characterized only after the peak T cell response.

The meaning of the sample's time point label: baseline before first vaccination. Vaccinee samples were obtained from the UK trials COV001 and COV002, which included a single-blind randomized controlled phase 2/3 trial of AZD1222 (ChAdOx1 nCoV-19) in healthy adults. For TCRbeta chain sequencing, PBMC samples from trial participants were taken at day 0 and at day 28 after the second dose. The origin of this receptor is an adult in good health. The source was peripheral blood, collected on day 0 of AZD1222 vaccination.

Here is the DNA: TGTGCCAGCAGCCTGGGACTAGCGGGGGAAGAGACCCAGTACTTC. This is translated as CASSLGLAGEETQYF. Recombination joined TRBV4-2 with TRBJ2-5; 14 junctional bases match TRBD2. The germline V gene supplies CDR1 LGHNA and CDR2 YNFKEQ. From V the trimming removes 4 bases and from J it removes 3 bases, while the gene matches leave 1 base of the junction unaccounted for. The CDR3 numbers 15 residues from cysteine through phenylalanine. The only DNA kept is the CDR3, 45 bases in frame from the first base.